This T cell receptor beta chain stems from a study of shared clonotypes between healthy human individuals. After removal of 2 bases from V and 1 base from J, the junction contained 0 bases not matched to a gene. CDR1 is SGHRS, CDR2 YFSETQ, per germline. This CDR3 has 14 amino acids. On this clone: Other DNA sequences in this sample translate to the same CDR3.

Assay used: immunoSEQ multiplex PCR; TCRdb lists only in-frame clones, some missing. Among over 400,000 clones, around 73% were seen once, and the ten largest hold approximately 12%. Material: PBMCs. This sequence originates from a woman in her thirties or forties in good health. Some clones in this sample may be carry-over from other donors' samples. V usage is TRBV5-1 and J usage is TRBJ2-5; 9 nucleotides line up with TRBD1. The CDR3 loop is CASSLQGAQETQYF. DNA for the CDR3: TGCGCCAGCAGCTTACAGGGGGCCCAAGAGACCCAGTACTTC.